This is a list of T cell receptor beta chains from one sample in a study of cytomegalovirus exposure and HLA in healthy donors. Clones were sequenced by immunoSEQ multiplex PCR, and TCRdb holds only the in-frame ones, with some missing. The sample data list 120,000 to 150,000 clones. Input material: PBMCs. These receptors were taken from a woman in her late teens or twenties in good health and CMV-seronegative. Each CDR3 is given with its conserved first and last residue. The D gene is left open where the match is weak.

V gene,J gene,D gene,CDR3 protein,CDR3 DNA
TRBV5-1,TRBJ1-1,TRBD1,CASSPGQGAAEAFF,TGCGCCAGCAGCCCTGGACAGGGGGCCGCTGAAGCTTTCTTT
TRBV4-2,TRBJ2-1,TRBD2,CASSPRTSDYNEQFF,TGTGCCAGCAGCCCGAGGACTAGCGACTACAATGAGCAGTTCTTC
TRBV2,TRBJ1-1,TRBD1,CASRGQGAFTEAFF,TGTGCCAGCAGGGGTCAGGGGGCGTTCACTGAAGCTTTCTTT
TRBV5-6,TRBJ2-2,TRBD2,CASSSTSGGAGELFF,TGTGCCAGCAGCTCTACTAGCGGGGGGGCCGGGGAGCTGTTTTTT
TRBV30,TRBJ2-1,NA,CARISGQDNEQFF,TGTGCCCGCATTTCAGGGCAGGACAATGAGCAGTTCTTC
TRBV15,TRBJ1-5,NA,CATSRLEVVQPQHF,TGTGCCACCAGCAGATTAGAAGTAGTTCAGCCCCAGCATTTT
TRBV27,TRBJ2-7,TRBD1,CASSLSGRGFSYEQYF,TGTGCCAGCAGTTTATCGGGCAGGGGGTTCTCCTACGAGCAGTACTTC
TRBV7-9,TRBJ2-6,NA,CATTSRDSSGANVLTF,TGTGCCACCACCTCCAGGGATTCCTCTGGGGCCAACGTCCTGACTTTC
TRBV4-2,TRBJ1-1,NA,CASSRGVAELTEAFF,TGTGCCAGCAGCCGGGGGGTCGCCGAACTCACTGAAGCTTTCTTT
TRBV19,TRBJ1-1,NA,CASSIDSVGTVTEAFF,TGTGCCAGTAGTATAGATTCTGTAGGAACAGTGACTGAAGCTTTCTTT
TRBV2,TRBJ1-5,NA,CASSEGGLSNQPQHF,TGTGCCAGCAGTGAAGGTGGGCTTAGCAATCAGCCCCAGCATTTT
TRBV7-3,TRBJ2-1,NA,CASSSLRDSEQFF,TGTGCCAGCAGCTCGTTGCGGGATAGCGAGCAGTTCTTC
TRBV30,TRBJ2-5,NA,CAWAWRGETQYF,TGTGCCTGGGCCTGGAGGGGAGAGACCCAGTACTTC
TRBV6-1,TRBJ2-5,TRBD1,CASSESGTGPGETQYF,TGTGCCAGCAGTGAGTCCGGGACAGGGCCGGGGGAGACCCAGTACTTC
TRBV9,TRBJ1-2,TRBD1,CASSVYRGHGYTF,TGTGCCAGCAGCGTATACAGGGGTCACGGCTACACCTTC
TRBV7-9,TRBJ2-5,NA,CASSLTGASETQYF,TGTGCCAGCAGCTTAACGGGAGCTTCGGAGACCCAGTACTTC
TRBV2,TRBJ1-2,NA,CASSGTGPPNYGYTF,TGTGCCAGCAGTGGAACAGGGCCCCCCAACTATGGCTACACCTTC
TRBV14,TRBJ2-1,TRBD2,CASSQLGTSWNEQFF,TGTGCCAGCAGCCAACTGGGGACTAGCTGGAATGAGCAGTTCTTC
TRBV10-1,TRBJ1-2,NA,CARRTSGVGYTF,TGCGCCAGGCGGACGTCGGGGGTAGGCTACACCTTC
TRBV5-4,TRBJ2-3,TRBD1,CASRETGEDTQYF,TGTGCCAGCAGGGAGACAGGGGAAGATACGCAGTATTTT
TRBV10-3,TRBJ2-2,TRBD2,CAIRSGTSGLTGELFF,TGTGCCATCAGGAGCGGGACTAGCGGGCTGACCGGGGAGCTGTTTTTT
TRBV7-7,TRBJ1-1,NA,CASSLANRAGNTEAFF,TGTGCTAGCAGCTTAGCGAACAGGGCGGGGAACACTGAAGCTTTCTTT
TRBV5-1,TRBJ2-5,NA,CASSLSETQYF,TGCGCCAGCAGCTTGTCGGAGACCCAGTACTTC
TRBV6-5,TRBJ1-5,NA,CASRQQPDSNQPQHF,TGTGCCAGCAGACAACAGCCGGATAGCAATCAGCCCCAGCATTTT
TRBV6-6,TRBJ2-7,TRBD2,CASAYVTSGAYYEQYF,TGTGCCAGCGCCTACGTGACTAGCGGGGCCTACTACGAGCAGTACTTC
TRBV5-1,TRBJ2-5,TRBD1,CASSLAGQAQIETQYF,TGCGCCAGCAGCTTGGCGGGACAGGCCCAAATAGAGACCCAGTACTTC
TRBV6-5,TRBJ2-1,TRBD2,CASRRGLAGPNEQFF,TGTGCCAGCAGGAGGGGACTAGCCGGGCCCAATGAGCAGTTCTTC
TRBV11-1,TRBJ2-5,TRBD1,CASSADIIWTGTQETQYF,TGTGCCAGCAGCGCCGACATAATATGGACAGGGACCCAAGAGACCCAGTACTTC
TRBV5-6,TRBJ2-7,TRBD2,CASSLVLAGMYEQYF,TGTGCCAGCAGCTTGGTGCTAGCGGGGATGTACGAGCAGTACTTC
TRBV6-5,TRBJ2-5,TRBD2,CASKLAGGPMETQYF,TGTGCCAGCAAACTAGCGGGAGGGCCGATGGAGACCCAGTACTTC
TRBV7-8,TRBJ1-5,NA,CASSTRQEDQPQHF,TGTGCCAGCAGCACACGACAGGAGGATCAGCCCCAGCATTTT
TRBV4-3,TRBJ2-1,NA,CASSQGIGLISYNEQFF,TGCGCCAGCAGCCAAGGGATAGGACTCATCTCCTACAATGAGCAGTTCTTC
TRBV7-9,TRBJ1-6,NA,CATQGTADSPLHF,TGTGCCACCCAAGGGACTGCGGATTCACCCCTCCACTTT
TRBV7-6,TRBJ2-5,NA,CASSLGRQETQYF,TGTGCCAGCAGCTTAGGTCGCCAAGAGACCCAGTACTTC
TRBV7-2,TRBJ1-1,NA,CASRTGGRNTEAFF,TGTGCCAGCAGAACCGGAGGACGGAACACTGAAGCTTTCTTT
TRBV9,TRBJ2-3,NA,CASSVRGGGSSTDTQYF,TGTGCCAGCAGCGTACGGGGTGGCGGGTCTAGCACAGATACGCAGTATTTT
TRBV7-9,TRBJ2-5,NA,CASSAGGARQETQYF,TGTGCCAGCAGTGCCGGCGGGGCCCGGCAAGAGACCCAGTACTTC
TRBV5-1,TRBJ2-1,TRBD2,CASSLPGRTSGRADEQFF,TGCGCCAGCAGCCTCCCCGGTCGGACTAGCGGGAGGGCCGATGAGCAGTTCTTC
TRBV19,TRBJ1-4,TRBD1,CASSQYRGDEKLFF,TGTGCCAGTAGTCAATACAGGGGGGATGAAAAACTGTTTTTT
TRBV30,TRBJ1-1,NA,CAWSRTVMNTEAFF,TGTGCCTGGAGTCGAACAGTTATGAACACTGAAGCTTTCTTT
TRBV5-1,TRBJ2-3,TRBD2,CASSSEWTSPFTDTDTQYF,TGCGCCAGCAGCTCTGAATGGACTAGCCCCTTTACCGACACAGATACGCAGTATTTT
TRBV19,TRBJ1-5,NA,CASSLDEWHQPQHF,TGTGCCAGTAGTCTAGATGAATGGCATCAGCCCCAGCATTTT
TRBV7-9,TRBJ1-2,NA,CASSRDSPNYGYTF,TGTGCCAGCAGCCGCGACAGCCCGAACTATGGCTACACCTTC
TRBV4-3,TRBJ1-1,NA,CASSQRGNTEAFF,TGCGCCAGCAGCCAACGGGGGAACACTGAAGCTTTCTTT
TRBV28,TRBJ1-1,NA,CASSFRRDPDTEAFF,TGTGCCAGCAGTTTTCGGAGGGACCCGGACACTGAAGCTTTCTTT
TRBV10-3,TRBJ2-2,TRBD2,CATQGPSGREAGELFF,TGTGCCACCCAAGGGCCTAGCGGGAGAGAGGCCGGGGAGCTGTTTTTT
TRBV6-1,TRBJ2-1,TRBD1,CASSEPGQGHEQFF,TGTGCCAGCAGTGAACCGGGACAGGGGCATGAGCAGTTCTTC
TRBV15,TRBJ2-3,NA,CATSRVRGIGTDTQYF,TGTGCCACCAGCAGAGTTAGAGGGATTGGCACAGATACGCAGTATTTT
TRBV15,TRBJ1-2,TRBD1,CATSVGSGTGGFGYTF,TGTGCCACCAGCGTTGGATCCGGGACAGGGGGCTTTGGCTACACCTTC
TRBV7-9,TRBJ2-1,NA,CASSPDWGNEQFF,TGTGCCAGCAGCCCGGACTGGGGCAATGAGCAGTTCTTC
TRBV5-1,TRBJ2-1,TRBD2,CASSSETSGRNEQFF,TGCGCCAGCAGCTCGGAGACTAGCGGCAGGAATGAGCAGTTCTTC
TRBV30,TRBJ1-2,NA,CAWSVLQGIYGYTF,TGTGCCTGGAGTGTACTCCAGGGCATCTATGGCTACACCTTC
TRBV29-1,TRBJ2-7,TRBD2,CSVAGTSGDNSYEQYF,TGCAGCGTCGCCGGGACTAGCGGGGACAATTCCTACGAGCAGTACTTC
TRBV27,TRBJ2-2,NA,CASSLIGSRGTGELFF,TGTGCCAGCAGTTTAATCGGTAGCCGAGGGACCGGGGAGCTGTTTTTT